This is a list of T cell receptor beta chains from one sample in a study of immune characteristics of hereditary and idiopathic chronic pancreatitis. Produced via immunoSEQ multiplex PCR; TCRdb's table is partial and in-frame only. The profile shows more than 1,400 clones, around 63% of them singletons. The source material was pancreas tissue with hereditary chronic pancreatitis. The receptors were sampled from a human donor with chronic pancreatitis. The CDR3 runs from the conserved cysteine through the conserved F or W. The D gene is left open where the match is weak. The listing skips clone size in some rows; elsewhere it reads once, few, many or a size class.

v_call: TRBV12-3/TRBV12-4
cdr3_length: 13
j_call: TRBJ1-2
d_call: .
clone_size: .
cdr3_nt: TGTGCCAGCAGTTTCGAGGGGCTTCATGGCTACACCTTC
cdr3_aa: CASSFEGLHGYTF

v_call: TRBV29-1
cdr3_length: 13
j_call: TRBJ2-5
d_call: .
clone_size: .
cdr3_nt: TGCAGCGCAGCCGGACAGAACCAAGAGACCCAGTACTTC
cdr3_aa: CSAAGQNQETQYF

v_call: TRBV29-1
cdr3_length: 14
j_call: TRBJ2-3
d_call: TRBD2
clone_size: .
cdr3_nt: TGCAGCGTTGCTGGACTAGCCCGCACAGATACGCAGTATTTT
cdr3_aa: CSVAGLARTDTQYF

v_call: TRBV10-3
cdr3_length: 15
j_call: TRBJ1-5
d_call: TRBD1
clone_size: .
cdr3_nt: TGTGCCATCAGCGAGGACAGGTACCCTTTTCGGGCCCAGCATTTT
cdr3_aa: CAISEDRYPFRAQHF

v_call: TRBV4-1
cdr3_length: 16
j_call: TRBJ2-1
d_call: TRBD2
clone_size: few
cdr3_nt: TGCGCCAGCAGCCAAGTAGCGGGAGGAATGTACAATGAGCAGTTCTTC
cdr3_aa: CASSQVAGGMYNEQFF

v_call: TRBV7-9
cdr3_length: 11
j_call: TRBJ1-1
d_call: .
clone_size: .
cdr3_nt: TGTGCCAGCAGCCCGAATAATGAAGCTTTCTTT
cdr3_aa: CASSPNNEAFF

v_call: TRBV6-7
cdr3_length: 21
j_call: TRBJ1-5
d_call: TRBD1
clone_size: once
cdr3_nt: TGTGCCAGCAGTTACTCTAGGACAGGGTTCGTCGGGCATGATAGCAATCAGCCCCAGCATTTT
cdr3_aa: CASSYSRTGFVGHDSNQPQHF

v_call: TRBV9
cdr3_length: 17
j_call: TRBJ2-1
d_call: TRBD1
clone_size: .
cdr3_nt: TGTGCCAGCAGCGTAACCCAAAGGACAGGGATATACAATGAGCAGTTCTTC
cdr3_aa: CASSVTQRTGIYNEQFF

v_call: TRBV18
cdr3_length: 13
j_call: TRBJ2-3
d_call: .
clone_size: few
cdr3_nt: TGTGCCAGCTCACCACAAAGATCGGATACGCAGTATTTT
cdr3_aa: CASSPQRSDTQYF

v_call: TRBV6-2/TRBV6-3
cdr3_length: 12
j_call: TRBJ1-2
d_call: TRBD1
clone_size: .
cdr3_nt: TGTGCCAGCAGTACAGGGGGCAGAGGCTACACCTTC
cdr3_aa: CASSTGGRGYTF

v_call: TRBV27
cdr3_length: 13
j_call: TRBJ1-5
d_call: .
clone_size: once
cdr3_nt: TGTGCCAGCAGTTTCGCTCATCGGCAGCCCCAGCATTTT
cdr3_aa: CASSFAHRQPQHF

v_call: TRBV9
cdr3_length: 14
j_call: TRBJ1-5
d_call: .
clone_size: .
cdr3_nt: TGTGCCAGCAGCGTCGGAGATTTCAATCAGCCCCAGCATTTT
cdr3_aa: CASSVGDFNQPQHF

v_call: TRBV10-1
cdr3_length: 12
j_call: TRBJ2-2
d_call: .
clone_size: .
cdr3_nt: TGCGCCAGCAGTGCCGGGACCGGGGAGCTGTTTTTT
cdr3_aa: CASSAGTGELFF

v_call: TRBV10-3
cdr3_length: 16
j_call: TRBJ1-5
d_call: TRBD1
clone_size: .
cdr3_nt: TGTGCCATCAGTGAGTCAGGCAGGGGGCATGGTCAGCCCCAGCATTTT
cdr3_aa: CAISESGRGHGQPQHF

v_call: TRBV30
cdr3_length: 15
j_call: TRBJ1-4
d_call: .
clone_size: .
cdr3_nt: TGTGCCCGGGGTTTAAGGGGCAGGATAAATGAAAAACTGTTTTTT
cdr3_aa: CARGLRGRINEKLFF

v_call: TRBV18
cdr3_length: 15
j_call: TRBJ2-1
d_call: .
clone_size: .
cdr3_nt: TGTGCCAGCTCACCCGGGACTGACTATTACAATGAGCAGTTCTTC
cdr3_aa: CASSPGTDYYNEQFF

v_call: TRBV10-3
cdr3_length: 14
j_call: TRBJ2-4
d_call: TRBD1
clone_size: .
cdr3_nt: TGTGCCATCAGTACGGGACAGGGGAAAAACATTCAGTACTTC
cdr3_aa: CAISTGQGKNIQYF

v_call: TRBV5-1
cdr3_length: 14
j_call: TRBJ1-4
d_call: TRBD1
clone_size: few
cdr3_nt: TGCGCCAGCAGCCTCGGGACAGGGAACGAAAAACTGTTTTTT
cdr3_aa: CASSLGTGNEKLFF

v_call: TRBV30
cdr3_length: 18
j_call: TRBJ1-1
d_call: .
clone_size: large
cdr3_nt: TGTGCCTGGAGTGTATCTCACCCGGGGGCTTTGAGTGACACTGAAGCTTTCTTT
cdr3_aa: CAWSVSHPGALSDTEAFF

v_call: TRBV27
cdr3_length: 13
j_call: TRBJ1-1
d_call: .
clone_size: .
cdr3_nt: TGTGCCAGCCCCACAGGGCCGAACACTGAAGCTTTCTTT
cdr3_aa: CASPTGPNTEAFF

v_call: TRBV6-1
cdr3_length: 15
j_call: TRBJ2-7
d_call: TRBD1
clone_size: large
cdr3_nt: TGTGCCAGCAGTGACCCTTGGACAGGGACCTACGAGCAGTACTTC
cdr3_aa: CASSDPWTGTYEQYF

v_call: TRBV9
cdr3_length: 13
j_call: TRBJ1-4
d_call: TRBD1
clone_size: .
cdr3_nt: TGTGCCGGGGTAGGACAGGGTAGTGAAAAACTGTTTTTT
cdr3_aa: CAGVGQGSEKLFF

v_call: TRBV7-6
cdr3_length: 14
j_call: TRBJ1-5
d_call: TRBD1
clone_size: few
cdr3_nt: TGTGCCAGCAGCCCGACAGGGGGCAATCAGCCCCAGCATTTT
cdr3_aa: CASSPTGGNQPQHF

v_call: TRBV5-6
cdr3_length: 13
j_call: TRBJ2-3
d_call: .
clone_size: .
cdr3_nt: TGTGCCAGCAGTCCGGCGTACACAGATACGCAGTATTTT
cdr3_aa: CASSPAYTDTQYF

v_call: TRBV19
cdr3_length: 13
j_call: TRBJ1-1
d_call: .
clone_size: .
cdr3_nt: TGTGCCAGTAGTACTTTAGACAGGTCTGAAGCTTTCTTT
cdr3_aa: CASSTLDRSEAFF

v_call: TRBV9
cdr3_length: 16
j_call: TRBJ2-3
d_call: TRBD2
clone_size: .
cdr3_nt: TGTGCCAGCAGCCCCTTAGCGGGGGGGGGCACAGATACGCAGTATTTT
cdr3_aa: CASSPLAGGGTDTQYF

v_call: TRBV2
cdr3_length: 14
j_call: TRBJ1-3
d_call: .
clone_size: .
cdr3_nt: TGTGCCAGCAGTGAAGCAAGCTCTGGAAACACCATATATTTT
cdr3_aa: CASSEASSGNTIYF

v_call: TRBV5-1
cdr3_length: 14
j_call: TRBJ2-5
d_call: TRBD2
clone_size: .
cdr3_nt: TGCGCCAGCAGCTTCTCGGCGGGAGGGGAGACCCAGTACTTC
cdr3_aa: CASSFSAGGETQYF

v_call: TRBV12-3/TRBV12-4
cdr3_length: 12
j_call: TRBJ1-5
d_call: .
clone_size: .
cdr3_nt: TGTGCCAGCAGTTTTATCAATCAGCCCCAGCATTTT
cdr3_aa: CASSFINQPQHF

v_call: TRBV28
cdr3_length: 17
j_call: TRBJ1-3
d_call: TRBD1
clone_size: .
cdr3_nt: TGTGCCAGCAGCTCACTTGGGACAGGGTCCTCTGGAAACACCATATATTTT
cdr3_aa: CASSSLGTGSSGNTIYF

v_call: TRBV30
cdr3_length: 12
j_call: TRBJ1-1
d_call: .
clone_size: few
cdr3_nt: TGTGCCTGGAGTGTACAGCGAGTGTGGACTTTCTTT
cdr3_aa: CAWSVQRVWTFF

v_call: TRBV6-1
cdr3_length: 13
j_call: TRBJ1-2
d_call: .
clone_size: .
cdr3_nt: TGTGCCAGCAGTGAGGCAGGGTTTTATGGCTACACCTTC
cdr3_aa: CASSEAGFYGYTF

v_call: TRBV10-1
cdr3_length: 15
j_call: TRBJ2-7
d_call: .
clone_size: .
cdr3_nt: TGCGCCAGCAGTGACGGCCTTAATTTCCCTTACGAGCAGTACTTC
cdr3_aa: CASSDGLNFPYEQYF

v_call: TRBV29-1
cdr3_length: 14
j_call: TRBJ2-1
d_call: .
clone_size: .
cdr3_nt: TGCAGCACCGGGGGAACGGTGGGATTGAATGAGCAGTTCTTC
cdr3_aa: CSTGGTVGLNEQFF

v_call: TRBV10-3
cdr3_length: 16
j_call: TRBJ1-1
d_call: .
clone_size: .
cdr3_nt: TGTGCCATCAGGCCCCTGGGTCCCGACGGGGGCACTGAAGCTTTCTTT
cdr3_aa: CAIRPLGPDGGTEAFF

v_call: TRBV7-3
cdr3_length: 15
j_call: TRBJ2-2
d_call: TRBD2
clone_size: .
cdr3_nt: TGTGCCAGCAGCTCTGGACTAGGGGCCCCCGGGGAGCTGTTTTTT
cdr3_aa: CASSSGLGAPGELFF

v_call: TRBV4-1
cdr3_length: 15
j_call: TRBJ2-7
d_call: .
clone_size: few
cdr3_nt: TGCGCCAGCAGCCAAGGTGGGGCCCCGGGTTACGAGCAGTACTTC
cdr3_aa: CASSQGGAPGYEQYF

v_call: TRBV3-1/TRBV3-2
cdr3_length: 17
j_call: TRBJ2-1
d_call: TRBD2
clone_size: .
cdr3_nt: TGTGCCAGCAGCGGAGGTAGCGGGACTGGGTCCTACAATGAGCAGTTCTTC
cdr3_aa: CASSGGSGTGSYNEQFF

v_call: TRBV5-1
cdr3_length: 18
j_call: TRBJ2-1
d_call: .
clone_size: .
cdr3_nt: TGCGCCAGCAGCTTGGTCAACCCAGGGGATGGCTCCTACAATGAGCAGTTCTTC
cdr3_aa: CASSLVNPGDGSYNEQFF

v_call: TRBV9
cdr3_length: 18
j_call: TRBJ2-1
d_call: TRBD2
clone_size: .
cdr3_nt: TGTGCCAGCAGCGGGGGACTAGCGGGGGAAAGGACCTACAATGAGCAGTTCTTC
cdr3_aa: CASSGGLAGERTYNEQFF

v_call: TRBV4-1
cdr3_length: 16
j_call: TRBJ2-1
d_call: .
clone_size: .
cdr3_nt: TGCGCCAGCAGCCAAGTGGCCGGGGGCCTGTTTAATGAGCAGTTCTTC
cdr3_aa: CASSQVAGGLFNEQFF

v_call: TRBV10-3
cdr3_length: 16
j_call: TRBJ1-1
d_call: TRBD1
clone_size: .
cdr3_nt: TGTGCCATCAGTGAGGGTCTAACAGGGGGCGACACTGAAGCTTTCTTT
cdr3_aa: CAISEGLTGGDTEAFF

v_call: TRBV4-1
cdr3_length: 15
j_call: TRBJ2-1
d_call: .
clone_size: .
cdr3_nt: TGCGCCAGCAGCCAAGATAGGGGCAGGGTCGATGAGCAGTTCTTC
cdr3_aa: CASSQDRGRVDEQFF

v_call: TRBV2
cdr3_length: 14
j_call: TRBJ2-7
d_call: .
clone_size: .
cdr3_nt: TGTGCCAGCATCCGCCGGGACGCCTCCTACGAGCAGTACTTC
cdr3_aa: CASIRRDASYEQYF

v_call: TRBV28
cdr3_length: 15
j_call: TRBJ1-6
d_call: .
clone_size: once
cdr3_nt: TGTGCCAGCAGTTTAGCGACTACCTATAATTCACCCCTCCACTTT
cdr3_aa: CASSLATTYNSPLHF

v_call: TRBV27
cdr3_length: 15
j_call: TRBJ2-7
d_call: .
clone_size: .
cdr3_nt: TGTGCCAGCAGTCGACAGGGAGGCCGAAGAGACGAGCAGTACTTC
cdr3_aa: CASSRQGGRRDEQYF

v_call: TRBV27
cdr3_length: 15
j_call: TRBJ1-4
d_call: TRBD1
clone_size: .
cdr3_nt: TGTGCCAGCAGTCCGCAGGGGGCAACTAATGAAAAACTGTTTTTT
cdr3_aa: CASSPQGATNEKLFF

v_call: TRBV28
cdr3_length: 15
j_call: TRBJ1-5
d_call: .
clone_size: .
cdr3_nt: TGTGCCAGCAGTAAAGTGGGAGCCGGAGGTCAGCCCCAGCATTTT
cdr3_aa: CASSKVGAGGQPQHF

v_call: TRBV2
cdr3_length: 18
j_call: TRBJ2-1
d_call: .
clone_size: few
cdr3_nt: TGTGCCAGCAGTGGTCCTCCACTCAGGGCCACCTCCTACAATGAGCAGTTCTTC
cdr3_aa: CASSGPPLRATSYNEQFF

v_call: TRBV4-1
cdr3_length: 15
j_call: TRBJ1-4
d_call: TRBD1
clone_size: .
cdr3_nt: TGCGCCAGCAGCCCCATGGGACAGGGAAATGAAAAACTGTTTTTT
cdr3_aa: CASSPMGQGNEKLFF

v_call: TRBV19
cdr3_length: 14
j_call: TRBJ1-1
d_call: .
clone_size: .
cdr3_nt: TGTGCCAGTAGCCGATCCAGGGGAATCACTGAAGCTTTCTTT
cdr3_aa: CASSRSRGITEAFF

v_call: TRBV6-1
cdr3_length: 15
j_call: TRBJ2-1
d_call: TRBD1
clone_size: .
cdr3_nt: TGTGCCAGCAGTGAAGAGACAGGGGGCTACAATGAGCAGTTCTTC
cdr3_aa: CASSEETGGYNEQFF